These T cell receptor beta chains were read from a single sample in a study of control samples from healthy donors and cancer patients. TCRdb's table, derived via immunoSEQ multiplex PCR, lists solely in-frame clones and lacks some. Here the sample spans roughly 40,000 clones, around 78% being singletons. Sequencing was carried out using blood. These receptors all stem from a man in his fifties or sixties in good health. CDR3s leave out the opening cysteine and the closing phenylalanine or tryptophan. Not every row has a clone size; where given, it reads once, few, many or a size class.

V gene	J gene	clone size	CDR3 protein
TRBV6-5	TRBJ1-2	-	ASSYQAGSYGYT
TRBV7-9	TRBJ1-2	-	ASSIDTTAGYT
TRBV4-2	TRBJ2-7	-	ASSDTLKGGSYEQY
TRBV28	TRBJ2-7	-	ASSLHDPGSYRVNEQY
TRBV11-2	TRBJ1-1	-	ASSLDLRTRTEAF
TRBV9	TRBJ2-1	-	ASSPQEANNEQF
TRBV3-1/TRBV3-2	TRBJ1-2	-	ASSQGSGTGFMGYT
TRBV25-1	TRBJ2-7	-	ASSDQGRGSYEQY
TRBV19	TRBJ1-1	-	ASSIPLRITEAF
TRBV5-6	TRBJ2-7	few	ASRRWGGGAPYEQY
TRBV5-1	TRBJ1-2	-	ASSFEGDENGYT
TRBV19	TRBJ2-2	-	ASSIDPGGLTGELF
TRBV27	TRBJ2-1	-	ASSRLRTGGDEQF
TRBV28	TRBJ1-4	-	ASSRYRGATNEKLF
TRBV29-1	TRBJ1-1	-	SVEVPALNTEAF
TRBV27	TRBJ1-1	once	ASSFRSNTEAF